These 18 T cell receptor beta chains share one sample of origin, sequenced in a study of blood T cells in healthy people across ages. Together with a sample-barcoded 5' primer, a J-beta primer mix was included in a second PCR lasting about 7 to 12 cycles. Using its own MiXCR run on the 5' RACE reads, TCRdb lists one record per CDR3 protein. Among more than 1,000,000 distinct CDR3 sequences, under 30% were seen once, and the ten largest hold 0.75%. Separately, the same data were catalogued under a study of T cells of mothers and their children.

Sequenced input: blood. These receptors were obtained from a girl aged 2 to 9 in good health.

CDR3 protein: CASSSSVWQTQYF. Here the CDR3 DNA reads TGTGCCAGCAGTTCTAGCGTGTGGCAGACCCAGTACTTC. V gene TRBV27 combines with J gene TRBJ2-5; a weak D match, TRBD2 (6 bases). V lost 4 bases and J 6 bases, leaving 12 bases between the germline ends. Germline CDR1 is MNHEY and CDR2 is SMNVEV (reference sequence). The CDR3 runs to 13 residues.

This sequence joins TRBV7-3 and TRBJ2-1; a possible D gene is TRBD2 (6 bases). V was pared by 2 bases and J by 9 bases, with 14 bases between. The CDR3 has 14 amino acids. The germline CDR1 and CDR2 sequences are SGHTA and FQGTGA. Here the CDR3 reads CASSLAGPKGEQFF. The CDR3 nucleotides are TGTGCCAGCAGCTTAGCGGGGCCTAAAGGTGAGCAGTTCTTC.

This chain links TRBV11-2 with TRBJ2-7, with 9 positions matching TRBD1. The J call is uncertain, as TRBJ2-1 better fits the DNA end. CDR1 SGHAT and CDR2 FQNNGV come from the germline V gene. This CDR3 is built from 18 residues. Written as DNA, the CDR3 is TGTGCCAGCAGCTCCGGTCCCGGGACAGGGTTTTTAGGCAATGAGCAGTTCTTC. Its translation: CASSSGPGTGFLGNEQFF.

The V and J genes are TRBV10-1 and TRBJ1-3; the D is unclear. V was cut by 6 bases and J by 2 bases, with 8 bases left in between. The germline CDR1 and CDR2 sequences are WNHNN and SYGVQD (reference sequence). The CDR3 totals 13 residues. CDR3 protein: CASRATTGNTIYF. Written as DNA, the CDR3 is TGCGCCAGCAGGGCAACGACTGGAAACACCATATATTTT.

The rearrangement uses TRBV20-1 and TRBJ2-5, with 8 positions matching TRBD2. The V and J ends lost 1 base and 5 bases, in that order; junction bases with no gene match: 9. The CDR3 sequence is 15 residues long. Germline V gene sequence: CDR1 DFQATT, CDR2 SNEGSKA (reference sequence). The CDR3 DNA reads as TGCAGTGCTAGAGGGACTAGCATCGCTAGGGAGACCCAGTACTTC. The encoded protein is CSARGTSIARETQYF.

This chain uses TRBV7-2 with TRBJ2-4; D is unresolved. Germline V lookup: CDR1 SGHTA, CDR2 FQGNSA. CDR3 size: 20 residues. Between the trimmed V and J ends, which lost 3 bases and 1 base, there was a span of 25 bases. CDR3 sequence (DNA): TGTGCCAGCAGCTTCTCCCCACCCAGTTCCTCGGACGGGGCCAAAAACATTCAGTACTTC. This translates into CASSFSPPSSSDGAKNIQYF.

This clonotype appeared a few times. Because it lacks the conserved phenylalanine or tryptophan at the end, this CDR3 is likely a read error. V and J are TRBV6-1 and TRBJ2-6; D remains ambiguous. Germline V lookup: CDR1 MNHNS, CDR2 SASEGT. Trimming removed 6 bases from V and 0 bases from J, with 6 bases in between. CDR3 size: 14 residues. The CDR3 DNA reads TGTGCCAGCAGCCCAGACTCTGGGGCCAACGTCCTGACTCTC. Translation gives CASSPDSGANVLTL.

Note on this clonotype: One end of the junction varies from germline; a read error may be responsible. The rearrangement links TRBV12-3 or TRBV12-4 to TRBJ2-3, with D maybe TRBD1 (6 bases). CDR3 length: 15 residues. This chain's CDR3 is CASIPDVLGADTHYF. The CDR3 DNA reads TGTGCCAGCATTCCGGACGTCCTGGGGGCCGATACGCATTATTTT.

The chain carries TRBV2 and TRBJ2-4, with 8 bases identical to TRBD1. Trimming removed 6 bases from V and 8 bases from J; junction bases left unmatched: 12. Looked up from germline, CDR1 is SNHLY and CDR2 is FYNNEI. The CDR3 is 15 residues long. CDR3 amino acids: CASRLTGALVDIQYF. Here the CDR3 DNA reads TGTGCCAGCAGATTGACAGGGGCGTTAGTAGACATTCAGTACTTC.

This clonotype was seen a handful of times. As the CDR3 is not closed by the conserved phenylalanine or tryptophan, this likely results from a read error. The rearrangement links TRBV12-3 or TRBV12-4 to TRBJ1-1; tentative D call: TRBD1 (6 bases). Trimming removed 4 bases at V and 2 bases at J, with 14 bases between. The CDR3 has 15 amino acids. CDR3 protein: CASSYTGSKNTEAFL. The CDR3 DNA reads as TGTGCCAGCAGTTATACAGGGTCCAAAAACACTGAAGCTTTCCTT.

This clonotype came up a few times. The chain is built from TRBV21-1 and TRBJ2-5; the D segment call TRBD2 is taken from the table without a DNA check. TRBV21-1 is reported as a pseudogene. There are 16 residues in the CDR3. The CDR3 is CASSGTSGRARETQYF. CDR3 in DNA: TGTGCCTCCTCCGGGACTAGCGGGAGGGCCAGGGAGACCCAGTACTTC.

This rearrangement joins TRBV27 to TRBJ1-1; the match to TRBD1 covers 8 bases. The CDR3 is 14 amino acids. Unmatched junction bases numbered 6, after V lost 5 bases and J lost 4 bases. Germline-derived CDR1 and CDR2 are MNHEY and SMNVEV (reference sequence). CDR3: CASSPLTGGTEAFF. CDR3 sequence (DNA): TGTGCCAGCAGTCCCTTAACAGGGGGCACTGAAGCTTTCTTT.

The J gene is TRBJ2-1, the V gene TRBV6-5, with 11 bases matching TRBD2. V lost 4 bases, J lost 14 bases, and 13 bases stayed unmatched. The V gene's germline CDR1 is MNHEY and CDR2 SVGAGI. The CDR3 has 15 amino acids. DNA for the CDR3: TGTGCCAGCAGTTCCAGCACCACTAGCGGGAGAAATAAGTTCTTC. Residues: CASSSSTTSGRNKFF.

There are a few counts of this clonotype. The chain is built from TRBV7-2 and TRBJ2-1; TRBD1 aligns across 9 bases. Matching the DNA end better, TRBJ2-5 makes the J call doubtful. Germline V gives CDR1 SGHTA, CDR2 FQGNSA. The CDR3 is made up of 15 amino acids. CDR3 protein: CASSATGGLVETQYF. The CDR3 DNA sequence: TGTGCCAGCAGCGCGACAGGGGGGTTGGTCGAGACCCAGTACTTC.

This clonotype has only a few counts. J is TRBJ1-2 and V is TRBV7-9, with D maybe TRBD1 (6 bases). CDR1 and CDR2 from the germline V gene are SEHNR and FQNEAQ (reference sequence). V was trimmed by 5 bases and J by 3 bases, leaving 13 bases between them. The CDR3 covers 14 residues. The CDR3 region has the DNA TGTGCCAGCAGCCCTCGGGGGGCAGACTATGGCTACACCTTC. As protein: CASSPRGADYGYTF.

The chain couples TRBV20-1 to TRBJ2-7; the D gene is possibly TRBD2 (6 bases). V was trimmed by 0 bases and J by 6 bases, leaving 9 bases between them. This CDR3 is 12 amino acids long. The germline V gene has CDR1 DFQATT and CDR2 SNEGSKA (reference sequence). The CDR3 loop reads CSAREGGSEQYF. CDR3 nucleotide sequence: TGCAGTGCTAGAGAAGGAGGGTCCGAGCAGTACTTC.

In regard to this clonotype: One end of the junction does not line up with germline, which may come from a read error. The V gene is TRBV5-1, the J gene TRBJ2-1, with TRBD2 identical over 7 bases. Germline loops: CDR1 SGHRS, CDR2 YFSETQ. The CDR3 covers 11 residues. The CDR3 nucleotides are TGCGCCAGTACCGGGGGGAATGAGCAGTCCTTC. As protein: CASTGGNEQSF.

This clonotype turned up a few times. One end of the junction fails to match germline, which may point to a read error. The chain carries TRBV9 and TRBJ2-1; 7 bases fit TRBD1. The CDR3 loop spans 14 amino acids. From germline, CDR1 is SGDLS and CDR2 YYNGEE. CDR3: CVSSVGGRGDEQFF. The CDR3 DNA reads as TGTGTCAGCAGCGTAGGGGGCAGGGGCGATGAGCAGTTCTTC.